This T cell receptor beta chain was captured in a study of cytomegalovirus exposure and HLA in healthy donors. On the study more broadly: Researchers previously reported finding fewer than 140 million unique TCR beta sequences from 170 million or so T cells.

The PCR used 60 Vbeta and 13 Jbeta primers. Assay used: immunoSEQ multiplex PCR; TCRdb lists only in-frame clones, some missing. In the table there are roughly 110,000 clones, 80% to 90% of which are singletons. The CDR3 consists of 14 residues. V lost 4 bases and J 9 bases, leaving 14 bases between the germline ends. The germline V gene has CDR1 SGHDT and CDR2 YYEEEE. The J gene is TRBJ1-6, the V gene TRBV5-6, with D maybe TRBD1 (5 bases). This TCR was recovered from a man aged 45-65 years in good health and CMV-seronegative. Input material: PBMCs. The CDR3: CASSAQVYSSPLHF. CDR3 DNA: TGTGCCAGCAGCGCACAGGTTTATTCTTCACCCCTCCACTTT.